The next 15 T cell receptor beta chains were all read from a single sample in a study of cytomegalovirus exposure and HLA in healthy donors. Produced via immunoSEQ multiplex PCR; TCRdb's table is partial and in-frame only. The sample holds over 85,000 clones, approximately 95% seen once. Sequenced material: PBMCs. These receptors all stem from a woman aged 25 to 39 in good health and CMV-seropositive.

The chain combines TRBV7-9 with TRBJ1-2; no clear D gene. The CDR3 extends over 13 amino acids. Germline CDR1 is SEHNR and CDR2 is FQNEAQ (reference sequence). The ends were cut back, 0 bases at V and 11 bases at J, with 13 bases in the middle. The CDR3 protein is CASSLATAETYTF. CDR3 nucleotides: TGTGCCAGCAGCTTAGCGACGGCGGAGACGTACACCTTC. Together with reference TRBV7-9 and TRBJ1-2, the CDR3 gives the full variable domain: DTGVSQNPRHKITKRGQNVTFRCDPISEHNRLYWYRQTLGQGPEFLTYFQNEAQLEKSRLLSDRFSAERPKGSFSTLEIQRTEQGDSAMYLCASSLATAETYTFGSGTRLTVV.

The J gene is TRBJ2-2, the V gene TRBV4-2; no clear D gene. The CDR3 totals 13 residues. Germline lookup yields CDR1 LGHNA and CDR2 YNFKEQ. The V end was cut by 1 base, the J end by 5 bases, with 5 bases between. CDR3 sequence: CASSQAGTGELFF. Here the CDR3 DNA reads TGTGCCAGCAGCCAAGCCGGGACCGGGGAGCTGTTTTTT.

This clone was found once. V gene TRBV5-1 combines with J gene TRBJ2-7; 7 bases are a match to TRBD2. The J segment lost 7 bases and the V segment lost 4 bases, leaving 8 bases of the junction unmatched. Germline V lookup: CDR1 SGHRS, CDR2 YFSETQ. The CDR3 length is 13 residues. The CDR3, as DNA: TGCGCCAGCAGCCCGGGACTAACCAGGGAGCAGTACTTC. This encodes CASSPGLTREQYF.

This chain uses TRBV4-1 with TRBJ2-1; tentatively, D is TRBD2 (5 bases). CDR1 is MGHRA, CDR2 YSYEKL, per germline. CDR3 length: 15 residues. V dropped 2 bases and J dropped 0 bases, with 8 bases sitting between them. CDR3 DNA sequence: TGCGCCAGCAGCCAACAGCGGAGCTCCTACAATGAGCAGTTCTTC. Translated: CASSQQRSSYNEQFF.

This clone was counted a few times. The V gene is TRBV6-1, the J gene TRBJ2-7; 8 nucleotides align to TRBD1. The CDR3 contains 15 residues. Unmatched junction bases numbered 5, after V lost 1 base and J lost 3 bases. Germline CDR1 reads MNHNS; CDR2 reads SASEGT. The CDR3 is CASSEDPGGVYEQYF. The CDR3 DNA reads as TGTGCCAGCAGTGAAGACCCAGGGGGCGTCTACGAGCAGTACTTC.

The table lists this clone with many counts. V is TRBV19 and J is TRBJ1-2; 8 nucleotides line up with TRBD1. The CDR3 sequence is 15 residues long. The V gene's germline CDR1 is LNHDA and CDR2 SQIVND (reference sequence). Losses at the gene ends were 5 bases for V and 0 bases for J; bases not matched to a gene: 5. CDR3 DNA: TGTGCCAGTAGTGAGACAGGGGTGGCTAACTATGGCTACACCTTC. It translates to CASSETGVANYGYTF.

The chain is built from TRBV11-2 and TRBJ2-1; 12 nucleotides agree with TRBD2. The germline CDR1 and CDR2 sequences are SGHAT and FQNNGV. This CDR3 spans 15 amino acids. V shed 1 base and J 8 bases; nucleotides not matched to a gene: 3. CDR3 residues: CASSLGTSGIHEQFF. The CDR3 nucleotides read TGTGCCAGCAGCTTAGGGACTAGCGGGATCCATGAGCAGTTCTTC.

The rearrangement links TRBV28 to TRBJ2-7; 11 bases fit TRBD2. Germline trimming cut 3 bases from V and 7 bases from J; bases unmatched to any gene: 8. This CDR3 is 15 amino acids long. Germline V lookup: CDR1 MDHEN, CDR2 SYDVKM. The CDR3 DNA follows: TGTGCCAGCAGTTTTCTCGGTAGCGGGAGGGGTGAGCAGTACTTC. Translation gives CASSFLGSGRGEQYF.

The chain links TRBV15 to TRBJ2-5; a weak D match, TRBD1 (5 bases). CDR1 and CDR2 (germline): LNHNV, YYDKDF (reference sequence). CDR3 size: 15 residues. V was shortened by 0 bases and J by 5 bases, with 13 bases between the two germline ends. The chain's CDR3 is CATSRDQGGGETQYF. CDR3 sequence (DNA): TGTGCCACCAGCAGAGATCAGGGCGGTGGGGAGACCCAGTACTTC.

This sequence joins TRBV5-1 and TRBJ2-5; 9 bases are shared with TRBD2. The CDR3 totals 15 residues. Germline V gives CDR1 SGHRS, CDR2 YFSETQ. Trimming took 4 bases from V and 5 from J; bases not matched to a gene: 9. CDR3 nucleotides: TGCGCCAGCAGCCGAGATAGCGGGAGTGGGGAGACCCAGTACTTC. This sequence encodes CASSRDSGSGETQYF.

The chain employs TRBV6-1 and TRBJ1-4; D may be TRBD1 (5 bases). V gave up 2 bases and J gave up 10 bases, with 17 bases separating them. The CDR3 extends over 15 amino acids. Germline V gene sequence: CDR1 MNHNS, CDR2 SASEGT. CDR3 residues: CASSELGRGGGKLFF. CDR3 coding DNA: TGTGCCAGCAGTGAACTTGGGCGGGGCGGGGGAAAACTGTTTTTT.

The V call is TRBV7-2, the J call TRBJ2-1; D uncertain. Germline loops: CDR1 SGHTA, CDR2 FQGNSA. The CDR3 is 14 residues long. Trimming took off 3 bases at V and 6 bases at J, with 12 bases between the two ends. This chain's CDR3 is CASSFAAAPNEQFF. CDR3 coding DNA: TGTGCCAGCAGCTTCGCGGCTGCTCCCAATGAGCAGTTCTTC.

The V and J genes are TRBV19 and TRBJ1-4; TRBD1 is a possible D gene (5 bases). The V gene lost 9 bases and the J gene lost 0 bases, with 23 bases spanning the gap. Germline CDR1 and CDR2: LNHDA and SQIVND (reference sequence). The CDR3 length is 18 residues. The CDR3 DNA sequence: TGTGCCAGCCAAATGGCCAGGGATAAGGGGACAACTAATGAAAAACTGTTTTTT. Its translation is CASQMARDKGTTNEKLFF.

The rearrangement links TRBV30 to TRBJ2-7; 7 nucleotides align to TRBD2. V lost 3 bases and J lost 6; bases outside the gene matches: 8. The CDR3 totals 13 residues. CDR1 and CDR2 from the germline V gene are GTSNPN and SVGIG (reference sequence). CDR3 DNA: TGTGCCTGGAGAGCGGGACTCTCTTCCGAGCAGTACTTC. Its protein is CAWRAGLSSEQYF.

V gene TRBV30 combines with J gene TRBJ1-1; the D is unclear. The germline V gene has CDR1 GTSNPN and CDR2 SVGIG (reference sequence). CDR3 length: 17 amino acids. V was clipped by 3 bases and J by 0 bases, with 20 bases between them. CDR3 in DNA: TGTGCCTGGAGGCCCGGTTGGGCCGCTAACATGAACACTGAAGCTTTCTTT. Protein sequence: CAWRPGWAANMNTEAFF.